This is a list of T cell receptor beta chains from one sample in a study of regulatory T cells in long-lasting Graves disease. TCRdb used MiXCR to reprocess the multiplex PCR reads, holding one entry per CDR3 protein. Seen here are a few hundred thousand distinct CDR3 sequences, 12% observed once, and the top ten hold approximately 19%. The data also belong to a second study, concerning T cells in Graves' hyperthyroidism and ophthalmopathy.

The input for sequencing was peripheral blood mononuclear cells (PBMCs), taken at new diagnosis, from a patient treated with antithyroid drugs. The receptor source for this set is a woman between 18 and 30 years old with Graves disease. CDR3s include the opening cysteine and the closing phenylalanine or tryptophan. A D gene is named only where the DNA matches it firmly. Rows give clone size only sometimes, using once, few, many, or a class for an expanded clone.

V: TRBV6-1; D: .; J: TRBJ2-5; size: many; CDR3: CASRSPGPMQETQYF; DNA: TGTGCCAGCCGGTCTCCGGGACCAATGCAAGAGACCCAGTACTTC
V: TRBV12-3/TRBV12-4; D: .; J: TRBJ2-2; size: few; CDR3: CASSLRQPYTGELFF; DNA: TGTGCCAGCAGTTTACGGCAGCCCTACACCGGGGAGCTGTTTTTT
V: TRBV12-3/TRBV12-4; D: .; J: TRBJ2-1; size: many; CDR3: CASSSLFEGQYNEQFF; DNA: TGTGCCAGCAGTTCCCTTTTCGAGGGGCAGTACAATGAGCAGTTCTTC
V: TRBV12-3/TRBV12-4; D: .; J: TRBJ2-1; size: many; CDR3: CASSLSSRFGEQFF; DNA: TGTGCCAGCAGTTTGTCGTCTAGGTTCGGTGAGCAGTTCTTC
V: TRBV11-2; D: .; J: TRBJ2-1; size: many; CDR3: CASSPRGASSYNEQFF; DNA: TGTGCCAGCAGCCCCCGGGGAGCCAGCTCCTACAATGAGCAGTTCTTC
V: TRBV6-2/TRBV6-3; D: TRBD1; J: TRBJ2-7; size: .; CDR3: CASSKGQGMGTYEQYF; DNA: TGTGCCAGCAGTAAGGGACAGGGGATGGGGACCTACGAGCAGTACTTC
V: TRBV7-2; D: TRBD1; J: TRBJ1-6; size: many; CDR3: CASSLSRGTGNSPLHF; DNA: TGTGCCAGCAGCTTATCGAGGGGGACAGGGAATTCACCCCTCCACTTT
V: TRBV18; D: .; J: TRBJ1-1; size: many; CDR3: CASSPVSYGEDTEAFF; DNA: TGTGCCAGCTCACCCGTTTCGTACGGGGAAGACACTGAAGCTTTCTTT
V: TRBV5-1; D: TRBD1; J: TRBJ1-1; size: many; CDR3: CASSLVAGRGLRTEAFF; DNA: TGCGCCAGCAGCTTGGTCGCGGGGAGGGGGCTTAGGACTGAAGCTTTCTTT
V: TRBV3-1; D: .; J: TRBJ1-2; size: many; CDR3: CASSQDIYPELYGYTF; DNA: TGTGCCAGCAGCCAAGATATTTACCCTGAACTCTATGGCTACACCTTC
V: TRBV20-1; D: TRBD2; J: TRBJ2-5; size: .; CDR3: CSASAETSGSRETQYF; DNA: TGCAGTGCTAGCGCAGAGACTAGCGGGAGTAGAGAGACCCAGTACTTC
V: TRBV19; D: .; J: TRBJ1-1; size: few; CDR3: CASKRGDTEAFF; DNA: TGTGCCAGTAAGCGGGGAGACACTGAAGCTTTCTTT
V: TRBV7-2; D: TRBD2; J: TRBJ2-2; size: many; CDR3: CAILKRGTGELFF; DNA: TGTGCCATCCTTAAGCGGGGGACCGGGGAGCTGTTTTTT
V: TRBV20-1; D: .; J: TRBJ1-4; size: few; CDR3: CSASSPWGEKLFF; DNA: TGCAGTGCTAGCAGTCCCTGGGGTGAAAAACTGTTTTTT
V: TRBV28; D: TRBD1; J: TRBJ2-7; size: few; CDR3: CASKTGADLTTYEQYF; DNA: TGTGCCAGCAAAACAGGGGCCGACCTTACCACCTACGAGCAGTACTTC
V: TRBV4-2; D: .; J: TRBJ2-1; size: few; CDR3: CASSQPYLNEQFF; DNA: TGTGCCAGCAGCCAACCTTACCTCAATGAGCAGTTCTTC
V: TRBV20-1; D: TRBD1; J: TRBJ1-4; size: many; CDR3: CSARRQGESGEKLFF; DNA: TGCAGTGCTAGAAGGCAGGGGGAGAGTGGTGAAAAACTGTTTTTT
V: TRBV6-2/TRBV6-3; D: TRBD1; J: TRBJ1-1; size: many; CDR3: CASSWRTGLESSIVNTEAFF; DNA: TGTGCCAGCAGTTGGAGGACAGGACTGGAGTCGAGCATTGTGAACACTGAAGCTTTCTTT
V: TRBV20-1; D: .; J: TRBJ1-1; size: few; CDR3: CSALRPGDKAFF; DNA: TGCAGTGCCCTCCGGCCGGGGGATAAAGCTTTCTTT
V: TRBV30; D: TRBD1; J: TRBJ2-1; size: .; CDR3: CAWGLGTGAYNEQFF; DNA: TGTGCCTGGGGTTTAGGGACAGGGGCTTACAATGAGCAGTTCTTC
V: TRBV28; D: .; J: TRBJ2-3; size: many; CDR3: CASLTGPSTDTQYF; DNA: TGTGCCAGCTTGACAGGCCCTAGCACAGATACGCAGTATTTT
V: TRBV5-6; D: TRBD2; J: TRBJ2-2; size: .; CDR3: CASTAQREENTGELFF; DNA: TGTGCCAGCACCGCCCAGCGGGAGGAGAACACCGGGGAGCTGTTTTTT
V: TRBV3-1; D: .; J: TRBJ2-3; size: .; CDR3: CASSRLITDTQYF; DNA: TGTGCCAGCAGCCGGTTAATCACAGATACGCAGTATTTT
V: TRBV28; D: .; J: TRBJ2-7; size: many; CDR3: CASSSQNRRPYEQYF; DNA: TGTGCCAGCAGTTCACAAAACCGCCGTCCCTACGAGCAGTACTTC
V: TRBV7-9; D: TRBD1; J: TRBJ2-7; size: .; CDR3: CASSPGQGQPRPYEQYF; DNA: TGTGCCAGCAGCCCTGGACAGGGTCAACCCCGGCCCTACGAGCAGTACTTC
V: TRBV11-2; D: TRBD2; J: TRBJ2-1; size: many; CDR3: CASSLGPGTSGSQSYNEQFF; DNA: TGTGCCAGCAGCTTAGGTCCCGGGACTAGCGGGAGTCAATCCTACAATGAGCAGTTCTTC
V: TRBV6-1; D: TRBD1; J: TRBJ2-5; size: many; CDR3: CASSTGTVYWRETQYF; DNA: TGTGCCAGCAGCACCGGGACAGTTTACTGGAGAGAGACCCAGTACTTC
V: TRBV7-8; D: .; J: TRBJ2-2; size: many; CDR3: CASSGLYRAEDTGELFF; DNA: TGTGCCAGCAGCGGACTCTACAGGGCTGAGGACACCGGGGAGCTGTTTTTT
V: TRBV28; D: .; J: TRBJ2-7; size: many; CDR3: CASRMSGLYEQYF; DNA: TGTGCCAGCAGAATGTCCGGGCTCTACGAGCAGTACTTC
V: TRBV7-9; D: .; J: TRBJ1-5; size: many; CDR3: CASSLKGVHQPQHF; DNA: TGTGCCAGCAGCTTAAAGGGGGTCCATCAGCCCCAGCATTTT
V: TRBV25-1; D: .; J: TRBJ1-1; size: many; CDR3: CASSETLTARNTEAFF; DNA: TGTGCCAGCAGTGAAACGCTGACAGCCAGGAACACTGAAGCTTTCTTT
V: TRBV20-1; D: TRBD1; J: TRBJ1-1; size: .; CDR3: CSAEQGYNTEAFF; DNA: TGCAGTGCGGAACAGGGGTATAACACTGAAGCTTTCTTT
V: TRBV12-3/TRBV12-4; D: TRBD1; J: TRBJ1-4; size: many; CDR3: CASSFPQGQAAGKLFF; DNA: TGTGCCAGCAGTTTTCCCCAGGGACAGGCAGCAGGAAAACTGTTTTTT
V: TRBV12-5; D: .; J: TRBJ1-5; size: many; CDR3: CASGLPRQPQHF; DNA: TGTGCTAGTGGTTTGCCCCGACAGCCCCAGCATTTT
V: TRBV18; D: .; J: TRBJ1-3; size: many; CDR3: CASSHGDSGNTIYF; DNA: TGTGCCAGCTCACACGGCGACTCTGGAAACACCATATATTTT
V: TRBV20-1; D: TRBD1; J: TRBJ1-2; size: many; CDR3: CSARGTGGPVWVGYTF; DNA: TGCAGTGCTAGGGGGACAGGGGGCCCGGTTTGGGTTGGCTACACCTTC
V: TRBV4-2; D: TRBD2; J: TRBJ2-2; size: few; CDR3: CASNRGLAGMNTGELFF; DNA: TGTGCCAGCAACCGAGGACTAGCGGGCATGAACACCGGGGAGCTGTTTTTT